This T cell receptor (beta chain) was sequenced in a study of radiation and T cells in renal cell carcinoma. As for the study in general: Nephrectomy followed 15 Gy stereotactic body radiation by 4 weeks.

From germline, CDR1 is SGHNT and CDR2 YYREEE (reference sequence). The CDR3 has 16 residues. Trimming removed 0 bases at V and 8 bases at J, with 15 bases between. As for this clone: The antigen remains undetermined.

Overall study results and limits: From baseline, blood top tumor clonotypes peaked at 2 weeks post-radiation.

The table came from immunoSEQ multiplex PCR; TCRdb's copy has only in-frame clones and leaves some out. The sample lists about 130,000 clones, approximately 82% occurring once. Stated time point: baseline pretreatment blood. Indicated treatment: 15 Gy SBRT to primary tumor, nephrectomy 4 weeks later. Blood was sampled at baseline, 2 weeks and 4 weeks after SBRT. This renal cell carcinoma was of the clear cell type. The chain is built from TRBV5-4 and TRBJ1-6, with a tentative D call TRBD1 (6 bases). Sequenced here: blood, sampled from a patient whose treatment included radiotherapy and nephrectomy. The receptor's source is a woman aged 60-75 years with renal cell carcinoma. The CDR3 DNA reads TGTGCCAGCAGCTTGGGAGGGGGGACATTCGATTCACCCCTCCACTTT. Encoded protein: CASSLGGGTFDSPLHF.